This T cell receptor beta chain was obtained from a study of cytomegalovirus exposure and HLA in healthy donors. On the study more broadly: Approximately 85 million unique TCRs from HLA-typed donors were held in an early data release. Across 300 to 400 genotyped donors, about 81% landed in the Caucasian-associated ancestry cluster. Study observations and caveats: Later work associated fewer than 20,000 TCR beta sequences with HLA alleles at 0.05 false discovery rate. Later analysis reportedly placed an Asian-associated ancestry cluster below the approximately 680-donor mean in N-insertions.

The PCR made use of 60 Vbeta and 13 Jbeta primers. Only in-frame clones appear in the TCRdb table, and some are missing; sequencing was by immunoSEQ multiplex PCR. This table holds fewer than 100,000 clones, around 76% found once. Germline V CDR1 and CDR2: MNHNS, SASEGT. The CDR3 has 15 residues. The V gene end was trimmed by 11 bases and the J gene end by 0 bases; junction bases not matched to a gene: 10. Of note for this clone: Its matching antigen is unknown.

Sequencing used PBMCs. The source of this sequence is a man aged 40-49 years in good health and CMV-seropositive. The V and J genes are TRBV6-1 and TRBJ1-1; 9 positions agree with TRBD1. The DNA of the CDR3 is TGTGCCTGCACCGTGGACAGGGGTATGAACACTGAAGCTTTCTTT. It specifies CACTVDRGMNTEAFF.